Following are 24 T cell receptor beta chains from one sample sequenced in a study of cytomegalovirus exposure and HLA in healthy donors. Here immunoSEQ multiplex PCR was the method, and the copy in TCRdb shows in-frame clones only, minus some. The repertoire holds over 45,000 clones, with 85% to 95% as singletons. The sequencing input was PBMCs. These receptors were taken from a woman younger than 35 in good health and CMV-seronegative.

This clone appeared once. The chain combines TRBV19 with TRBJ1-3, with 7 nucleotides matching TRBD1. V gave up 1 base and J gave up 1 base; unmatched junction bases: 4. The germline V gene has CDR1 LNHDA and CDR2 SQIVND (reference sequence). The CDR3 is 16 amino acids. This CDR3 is CASSIVETGSGNTIYF. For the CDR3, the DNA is TGTGCCAGTAGTATAGTTGAGACAGGGTCTGGAAACACCATATATTTT.

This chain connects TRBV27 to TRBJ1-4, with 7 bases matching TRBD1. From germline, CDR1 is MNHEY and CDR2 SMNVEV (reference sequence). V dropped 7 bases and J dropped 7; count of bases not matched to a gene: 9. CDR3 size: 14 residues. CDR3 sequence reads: CASILDRVGEKLFF. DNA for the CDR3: TGTGCCAGCATCCTCGACAGGGTGGGTGAAAAACTGTTTTTT.

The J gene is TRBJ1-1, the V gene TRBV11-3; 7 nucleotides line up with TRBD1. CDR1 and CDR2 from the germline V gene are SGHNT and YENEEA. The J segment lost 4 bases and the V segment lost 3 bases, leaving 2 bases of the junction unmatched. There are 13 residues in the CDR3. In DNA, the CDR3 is TGTGCCAGCAGCTTGGGACAGTTCACTGAAGCTTTCTTT. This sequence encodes CASSLGQFTEAFF. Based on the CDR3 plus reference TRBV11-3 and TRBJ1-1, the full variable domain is EAGVVQSPRYKIIEKKQPVAFWCNPISGHNTLYWYLQNLGQGPELLIRYENEEAVDDSQLPKDRFSAERLKGVDSTLKIQPAELGDSAVYLCASSLGQFTEAFFGQGTRLTVV.

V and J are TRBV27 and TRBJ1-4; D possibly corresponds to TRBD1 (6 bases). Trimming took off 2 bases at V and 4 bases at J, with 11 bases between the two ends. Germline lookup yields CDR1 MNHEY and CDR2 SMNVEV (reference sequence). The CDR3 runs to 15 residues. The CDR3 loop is CASSLMGALNEKLFF. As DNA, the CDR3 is TGTGCCAGCAGTTTAATGGGGGCCCTTAATGAAAAACTGTTTTTT.

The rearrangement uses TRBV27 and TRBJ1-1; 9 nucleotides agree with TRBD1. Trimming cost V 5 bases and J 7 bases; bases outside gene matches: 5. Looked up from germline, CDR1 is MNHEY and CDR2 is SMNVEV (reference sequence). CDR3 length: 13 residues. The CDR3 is CASSPGTGFEAFF. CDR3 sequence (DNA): TGTGCCAGCAGTCCCGGGACAGGGTTTGAAGCTTTCTTT.

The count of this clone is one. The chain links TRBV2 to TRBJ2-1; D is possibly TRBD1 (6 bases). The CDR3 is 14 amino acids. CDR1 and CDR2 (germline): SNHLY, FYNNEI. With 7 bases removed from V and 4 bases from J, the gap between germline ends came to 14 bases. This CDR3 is CASKGEQAYNEQFF. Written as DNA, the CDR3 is TGTGCCAGCAAGGGGGAGCAAGCGTACAATGAGCAGTTCTTC.

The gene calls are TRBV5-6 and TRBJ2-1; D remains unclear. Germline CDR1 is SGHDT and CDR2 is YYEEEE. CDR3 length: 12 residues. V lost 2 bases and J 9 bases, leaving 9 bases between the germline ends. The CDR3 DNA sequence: TGTGCCAGCAGCTTTTCCCCAGGTGAGCAGTTCTTC. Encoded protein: CASSFSPGEQFF.

CDR3 sequence reads: CASSFGRGGNTEAFF. DNA for the CDR3: TGTGCCAGCAGCTTTGGACGGGGGGGGAACACTGAAGCTTTCTTT. The J gene is TRBJ1-1, the V gene TRBV13; tentatively, D is TRBD1 (5 bases). Germline values: CDR1 PRHDT, CDR2 FYEKMQ (reference sequence). V dropped 3 bases and J dropped 1 base, with 12 bases sitting between them. This CDR3 has 15 residues.

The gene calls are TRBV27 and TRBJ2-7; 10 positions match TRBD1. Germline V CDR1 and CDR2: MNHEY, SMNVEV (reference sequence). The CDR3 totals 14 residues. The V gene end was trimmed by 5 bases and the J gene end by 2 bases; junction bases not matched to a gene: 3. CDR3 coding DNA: TGTGCCAGCAGTCAGGGACAGGGGACCTACGAGCAGTACTTC. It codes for CASSQGQGTYEQYF.

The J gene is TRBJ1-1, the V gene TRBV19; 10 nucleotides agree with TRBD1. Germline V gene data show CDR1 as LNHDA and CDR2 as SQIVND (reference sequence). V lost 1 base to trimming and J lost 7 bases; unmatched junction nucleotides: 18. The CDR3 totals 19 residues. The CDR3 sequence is CASSIVLKTGGGTLDEAFF. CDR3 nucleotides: TGTGCCAGTAGTATAGTGCTAAAGACAGGGGGCGGAACACTGGATGAAGCTTTCTTT.

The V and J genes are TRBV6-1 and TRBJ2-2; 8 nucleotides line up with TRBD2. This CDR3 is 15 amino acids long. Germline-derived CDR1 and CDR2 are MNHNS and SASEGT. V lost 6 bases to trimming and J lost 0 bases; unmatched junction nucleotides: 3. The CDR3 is CASRVAGPNTGELFF. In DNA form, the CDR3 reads TGTGCCAGCAGGGTAGCGGGGCCGAACACCGGGGAGCTGTTTTTT.

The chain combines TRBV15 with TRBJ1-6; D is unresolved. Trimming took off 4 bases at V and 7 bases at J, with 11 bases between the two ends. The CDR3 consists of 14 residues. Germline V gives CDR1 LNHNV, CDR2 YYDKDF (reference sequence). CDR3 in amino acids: CATSTWTENSPLHF. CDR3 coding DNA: TGTGCCACCAGCACCTGGACTGAAAATTCACCCCTCCACTTT.

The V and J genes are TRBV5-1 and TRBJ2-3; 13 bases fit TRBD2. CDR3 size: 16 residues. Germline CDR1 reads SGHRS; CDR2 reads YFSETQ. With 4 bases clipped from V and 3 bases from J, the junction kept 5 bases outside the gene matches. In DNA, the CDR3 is TGCGCCAGCAGCATAGGACTAGCGGGGGTGACAGATACGCAGTATTTT. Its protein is CASSIGLAGVTDTQYF.

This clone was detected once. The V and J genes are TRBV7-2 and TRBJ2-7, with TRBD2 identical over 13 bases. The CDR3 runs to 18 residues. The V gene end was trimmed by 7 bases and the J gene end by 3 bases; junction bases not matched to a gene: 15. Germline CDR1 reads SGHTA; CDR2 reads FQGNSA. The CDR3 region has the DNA TGTGCCAGCACGATAGGGGGGTCGGGACTAGCGGGGATCTACGAGCAGTACTTC. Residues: CASTIGGSGLAGIYEQYF. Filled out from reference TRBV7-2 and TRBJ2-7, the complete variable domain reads GAGVSQSPSNKVTEKGKDVELRCDPISGHTALYWYRQSLGQGLEFLIYFQGNSAPDKSGLPSDRFSAERTGGSVSTLTIQRTQQEDSAVYLCASTIGGSGLAGIYEQYFGPGTRLTVT.

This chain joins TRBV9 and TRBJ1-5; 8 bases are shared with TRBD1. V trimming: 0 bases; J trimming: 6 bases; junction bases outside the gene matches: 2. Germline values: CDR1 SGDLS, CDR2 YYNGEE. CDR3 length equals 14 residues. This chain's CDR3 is CASSVGQGFQPQHF. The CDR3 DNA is TGTGCCAGCAGCGTAGGACAGGGGTTTCAGCCCCAGCATTTT.

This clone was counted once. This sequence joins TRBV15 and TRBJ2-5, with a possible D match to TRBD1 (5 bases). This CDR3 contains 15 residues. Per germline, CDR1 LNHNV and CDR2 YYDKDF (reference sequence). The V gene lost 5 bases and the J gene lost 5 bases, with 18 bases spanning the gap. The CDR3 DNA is TGTGCCACCAGCGGTGATCAGGGCGAAGGGGAGACCCAGTACTTC. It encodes CATSGDQGEGETQYF.

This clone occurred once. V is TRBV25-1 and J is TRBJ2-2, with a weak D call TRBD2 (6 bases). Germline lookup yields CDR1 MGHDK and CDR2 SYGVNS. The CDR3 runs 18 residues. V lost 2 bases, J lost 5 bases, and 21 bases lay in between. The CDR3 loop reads CASSELGGGGARTGELFF. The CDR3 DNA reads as TGTGCCAGCAGTGAACTGGGGGGTGGCGGGGCTCGAACCGGGGAGCTGTTTTTT. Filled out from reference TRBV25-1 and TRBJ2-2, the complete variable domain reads EADIYQTPRYLVIGTGKKITLECSQTMGHDKMYWYQQDPGMELHLIHYSYGVNSTEKGDLSSESTVSRIRTEHFPLTLESARPSHTSQYLCASSELGGGGARTGELFFGEGSRLTVL.

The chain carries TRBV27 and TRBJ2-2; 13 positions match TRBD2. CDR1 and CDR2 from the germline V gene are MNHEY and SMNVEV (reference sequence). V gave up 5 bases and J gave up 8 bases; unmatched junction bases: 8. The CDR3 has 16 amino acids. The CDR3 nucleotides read TGTGCCAGCAGTCTGGGACTAGCGGGAATGCTTGGGGAGCTGTTTTTT. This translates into CASSLGLAGMLGELFF.

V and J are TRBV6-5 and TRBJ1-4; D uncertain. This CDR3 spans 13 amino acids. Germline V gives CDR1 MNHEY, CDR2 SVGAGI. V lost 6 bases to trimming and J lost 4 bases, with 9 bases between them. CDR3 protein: CASRTTGNEKLFF. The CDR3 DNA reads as TGTGCCAGCAGAACGACGGGTAATGAAAAACTGTTTTTT.

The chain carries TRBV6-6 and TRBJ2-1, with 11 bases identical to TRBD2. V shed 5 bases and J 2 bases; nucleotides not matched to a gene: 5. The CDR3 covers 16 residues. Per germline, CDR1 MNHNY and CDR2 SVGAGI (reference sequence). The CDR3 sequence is CASSNLAGGTYNEQFF. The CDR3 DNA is TGTGCCAGCAGTAATTTAGCGGGAGGGACCTACAATGAGCAGTTCTTC.

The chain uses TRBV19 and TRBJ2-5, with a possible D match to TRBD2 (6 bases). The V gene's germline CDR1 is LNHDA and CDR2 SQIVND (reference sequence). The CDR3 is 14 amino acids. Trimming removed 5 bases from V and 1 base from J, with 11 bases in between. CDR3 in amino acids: CASSAGGSQETQYF. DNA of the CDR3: TGTGCCAGTAGTGCCGGGGGTAGCCAAGAGACCCAGTACTTC.

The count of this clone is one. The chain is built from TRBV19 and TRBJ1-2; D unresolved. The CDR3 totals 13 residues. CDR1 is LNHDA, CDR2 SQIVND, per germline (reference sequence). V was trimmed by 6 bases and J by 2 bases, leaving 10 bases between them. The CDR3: CASSSGRNYGYTF. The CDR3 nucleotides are TGTGCCAGTAGCAGCGGCAGAAACTATGGCTACACCTTC. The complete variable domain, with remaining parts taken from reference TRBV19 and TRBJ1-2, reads DGGITQSPKYLFRKEGQNVTLSCEQNLNHDAMYWYRQDPGQGLRLIYYSQIVNDFQKGDIAEGYSVSREKKESFPLTVTSAQKNPTAFYLCASSSGRNYGYTFGSGTRLTVV.

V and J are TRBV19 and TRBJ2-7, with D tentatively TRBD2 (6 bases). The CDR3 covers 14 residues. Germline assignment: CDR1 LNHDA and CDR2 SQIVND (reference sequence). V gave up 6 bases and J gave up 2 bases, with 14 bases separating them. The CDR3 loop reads CASSFGTGPYEQYV. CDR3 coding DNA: TGTGCCAGTAGCTTTGGGACTGGTCCCTACGAGCAGTACGTC.

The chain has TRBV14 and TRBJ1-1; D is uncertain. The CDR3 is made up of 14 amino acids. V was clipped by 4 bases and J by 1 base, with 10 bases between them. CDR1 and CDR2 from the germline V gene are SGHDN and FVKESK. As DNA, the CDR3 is TGTGCCAGCAGCCCTTGGGAGGGGAACACTGAAGCTTTCTTT. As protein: CASSPWEGNTEAFF.